One and the same sample provided the 14 T cell receptor beta chains below, sequenced in a study of T cells in localized non-small cell lung cancer. The table came from immunoSEQ multiplex PCR; TCRdb's copy has only in-frame clones and leaves some out. The sample lists approximately 43,000 clones; 85% to 90% were seen once. Sample: peripheral blood, taken before any cancer treatment. These receptors all come from a female donor older than 55 with stage I squamous cell lung carcinoma.

The chain employs TRBV19 and TRBJ1-2; D might be TRBD1 (5 bases). Germline V gene data show CDR1 as LNHDA and CDR2 as SQIVND (reference sequence). This CDR3 spans 13 amino acids. V shed 7 bases and J shed 1 base, with 10 bases lying between them. CDR3 DNA: TGTGCCAGTAATCCGACAGTTAACTATGGCTACACCTTC. This sequence encodes CASNPTVNYGYTF.

This clone was recorded a few times. The chain links TRBV10-3 to TRBJ1-2, with TRBD1 as a possible D gene (6 bases). The CDR3 contains 13 residues. V was clipped by 3 bases and J by 4 bases, with 9 bases between them. Germline V gene data show CDR1 as ENHRY and CDR2 as SYGVKD. Written as DNA, the CDR3 is TGTGCCATCAGTGACAGGGGAGGCTATGGCTACACCTTC. Translating gives CAISDRGGYGYTF.

V is TRBV11-2 and J is TRBJ2-7; D unresolved. The CDR3 runs to 12 residues. CDR1 is SGHAT, CDR2 FQNNGV, per germline. Trimming removed 5 bases at V and 4 bases at J, with 9 bases between. CDR3 nucleotide sequence: TGTGCCAGCAGCCCCCAAGTATACGAGCAGTACTTC. Residues: CASSPQVYEQYF.

CDR3 sequence reads: CASSIRQANTGELFF. In DNA form, the CDR3 reads TGTGCCAGTAGTATAAGACAGGCGAACACCGGGGAGCTGTTTTTT. The rearrangement joins TRBV19 to TRBJ2-2, with D perhaps matching TRBD1 (6 bases). The V and J ends lost 2 bases and 0 bases respectively, with 7 bases between them. The CDR3 consists of 15 residues. Germline loops: CDR1 LNHDA, CDR2 SQIVND (reference sequence).

CDR3 in DNA: TGTGCCAGTAGCGGAAGTTTTACTAGCACAGATACGCAGTATTTT. Translating gives CASSGSFTSTDTQYF. This rearrangement joins TRBV19 to TRBJ2-3; no firm D call. Trimming took off 6 bases at V and 0 bases at J, with 13 bases between the two ends. The CDR3 is 15 residues long. Germline loops: CDR1 LNHDA, CDR2 SQIVND (reference sequence). Together with reference TRBV19 and TRBJ2-3, the CDR3 gives the full variable domain: DGGITQSPKYLFRKEGQNVTLSCEQNLNHDAMYWYRQDPGQGLRLIYYSQIVNDFQKGDIAEGYSVSREKKESFPLTVTSAQKNPTAFYLCASSGSFTSTDTQYFGPGTRLTVL.

The CDR3 nucleotides read TGTGCCAGCAGCTTGAACAGTTTGTATGGCTACACCTTC. Translation: CASSLNSLYGYTF. V usage is TRBV5-4 and J usage is TRBJ1-2; D is unclear. Per the germline V gene, CDR1 is SGHNT and CDR2 is YYREEE (reference sequence). CDR3 size: 13 residues. V shed 1 base and J shed 5 bases, with 9 bases lying between them.

The chain employs TRBV19 and TRBJ2-5; 7 bases line up with TRBD1. The trim removed 3 bases at V and 0 bases at J, leaving 1 base unmatched. The CDR3 runs 14 residues. The germline CDR1 and CDR2 sequences are LNHDA and SQIVND (reference sequence). The CDR3 DNA is TGTGCCAGTAGTATCGGACAGGACCAAGAGACCCAGTACTTC. Its protein product is CASSIGQDQETQYF. The whole variable domain, filled in from reference TRBV19 and TRBJ2-5, reads DGGITQSPKYLFRKEGQNVTLSCEQNLNHDAMYWYRQDPGQGLRLIYYSQIVNDFQKGDIAEGYSVSREKKESFPLTVTSAQKNPTAFYLCASSIGQDQETQYFGPGTRLLVL.

J is TRBJ1-1 and V is TRBV11-2; D not certain. Germline V CDR1 and CDR2: SGHAT, FQNNGV. V lost 0 bases to trimming and J lost 1 base, with 12 bases between them. The CDR3 covers 16 residues. This CDR3 is CASSLDLGRENTEAFF. The CDR3 coding sequence is TGTGCCAGCAGCTTAGATTTGGGTAGGGAGAACACTGAAGCTTTCTTT. Looking up the rest from reference TRBV11-2 and TRBJ1-1 gives the full variable domain: EAGVAQSPRYKIIEKRQSVAFWCNPISGHATLYWYQQILGQGPKLLIQFQNNGVVDDSQLPKDRFSAERLKGVDSTLKIQPAKLEDSAVYLCASSLDLGRENTEAFFGQGTRLTVV.

The V gene is TRBV7-9, the J gene TRBJ1-2; D is perhaps TRBD1 (5 bases). Germline-derived CDR1 and CDR2 are SEHNR and FQNEAQ (reference sequence). V lost 3 bases, J lost 6 bases, and 8 bases lay in between. The CDR3 sequence is 12 residues long. CDR3 sequence reads: CASSLGGHGYTF. DNA of the CDR3: TGTGCCAGCAGCTTGGGGGGTCATGGCTACACCTTC.

The count of this clone is one. This rearrangement joins TRBV9 to TRBJ1-5, with D perhaps matching TRBD1 (5 bases). Per the germline V gene, CDR1 is SGDLS and CDR2 is YYNGEE. CDR3 length equals 13 residues. Trimming pared 6 bases from V and 5 bases from J, leaving 12 bases between. The CDR3: CASNTGTDQPQHF. The CDR3 DNA is TGTGCCAGCAACACAGGAACCGATCAGCCCCAGCATTTT.

J is TRBJ2-2 and V is TRBV5-5; no clear D gene. Germline CDR1 is SGHKS and CDR2 is YYEKEE (reference sequence). The CDR3 covers 13 residues. Trimming shortened V by 0 bases and J by 5 bases, and 5 bases separated the two germline ends. The CDR3 DNA reads as TGTGCCAGCAGCTTGGACCCAACCGGGGAGCTGTTTTTT. Amino acid sequence: CASSLDPTGELFF.

The rearrangement links TRBV6-6 to TRBJ2-7; 9 bases are a match to TRBD2. V lost 7 bases to trimming and J lost 2 bases; unmatched junction nucleotides: 3. CDR3 length: 13 residues. Germline CDR1 and CDR2: MNHNY and SVGAGI (reference sequence). DNA of the CDR3: TGTGCCAGCACGCCTAGCGGGACCTACGAGCAGTACTTC. Protein sequence: CASTPSGTYEQYF.

The rearrangement uses TRBV19 and TRBJ2-5, with D hard to call. The ends were cut back, 1 base at V and 4 bases at J, with 4 bases in the middle. Germline CDR1 LNHDA, CDR2 SQIVND (reference sequence). The CDR3 contains 12 residues. The CDR3 DNA sequence: TGTGCCAGTAGTATAGCGGGAGAGACCCAGTACTTC. This translates into CASSIAGETQYF. Full variable domain (remainder filled in from reference TRBV19 and TRBJ2-5): DGGITQSPKYLFRKEGQNVTLSCEQNLNHDAMYWYRQDPGQGLRLIYYSQIVNDFQKGDIAEGYSVSREKKESFPLTVTSAQKNPTAFYLCASSIAGETQYFGPGTRLLVL.

As regards this clone: The conserved final phenylalanine or tryptophan is absent from the CDR3, which likely points to a read error. The DNA is left out, because the CDR3 cannot be placed on it with certainty; the CDR3 is given as TCRdb lists it. V and J are TRBV7-6 and TRBJ2-7; whether TRBD2, the table's D call, matches the DNA was not checked. CDR1 and CDR2 (germline): SGHVS, FNYEAQ. A total of 11 residues make up the CDR3, ends included. This CDR3 is CASTLPGLDVR.